This TCR beta chain was identified in a study of blood T cell repertoires in COVID-19. V shed 4 bases, J shed 8 bases, and the junction held 13 bases outside the gene matches. Germline V gene data show CDR1 as KGHDR and CDR2 as SFDVKD. The length of the CDR3 is 16 residues. In the study's own analysis: Reference gene primer amplification in the assay estimated nucleated cell counts. The data were produced by immunoSEQ multiplex PCR, yet TCRdb's version contains in-frame clones alone and is incomplete. V, J and clone size reflect that table, while D and trimming were determined from the DNA. The sample includes roughly 230,000 clones, roughly nine tenths seen only once; the top ten take approximately 4.3%.

Sequenced: PBMCs or T cells enriched from blood (not recorded which). The clonotype was recovered from a woman younger than 45 with acute COVID-19. This rearrangement joins TRBV24-1 to TRBJ2-1, with 7 bases matching TRBD2. The CDR3 nucleotides read TGTGCCACCAGTGAAGGCAGCGGGGCTTATGGGGATGAGCAGTTCTTC. Translating it yields CATSEGSGAYGDEQFF.